This entry concerns a single T cell receptor beta chain. The antigen this receptor binds is unknown. No base quality values were provided; no much bigger clone lies one nucleotide off. These data come from a study of blood T cell repertoires in COVID-19 (dated by TCRdb to 2018 to 2021). About the full investigation: Samples covering the acute and convalescent phases of COVID-19 were provided by collaborators in the United States, Italy and Spain. The prospective study material was composed of cDNA or gDNA derived from T cells, B-cell-depleted T cells, or PBMCs. Subjects who had been exposed to COVID-19, were actively infected with it, or had recovered from it provided the deeply sampled blood TCRbeta repertoires that made up the dataset. A freely available public database, intended as a resource for researchers studying the immune response to SARS-CoV-2, is where the repertoires were released. The samples were drawn from two sources: the first 160 participants of the ongoing ImmuneRACE study, and 950 to 1,500 subjects contributed by 6 global collaborators. Sample metadata almost always included a de-identified subject ID, COVID-19 status, age in years and sex. HLA class I and class II types, where available, came from metadata supplied by the sample provider rather than from assay-based typing.

In the prospective study, participants were 18 to 89 years old, resided in about two dozen geographic areas of the United States, and were enrolled through a virtual design. Cohort assignment in the prospective study relied on participant-reported clinical history from a screening survey and a study questionnaire. Mobile phlebotomists in the prospective study collected whole blood, serum and a nasopharyngeal or oropharyngeal swab from every participant. Participants in the prospective study had the option to provide additional blood draws and questionnaires over a roughly 2-month period. Before DNA extraction, blood samples from the prospective study were shipped at room temperature or frozen. CDR1 LNHDA and CDR2 SQIVND were looked up in the germline V gene (reference sequence). Taken from cysteine to phenylalanine, the CDR3 has 14 residues. The only DNA kept is the CDR3, 42 bases in frame from the first base. Trimming costs V 3 bases and J 2 bases, and their ends lie 11 bases apart.

TCRbeta CDR3 regions were amplified from genomic DNA using the immunoSEQ Assay, a bias-controlled multiplex PCR. The paper's processing steps were these. The number of nucleated cells in each sample was estimated by amplification of reference gene primers within the assay. Sequence reads were collapsed and filtered to measure the absolute abundance of every unique TCRbeta CDR3 rearrangement. For each sample, productive Simpson clonality was calculated as the square root of Simpson's diversity index over productive rearrangements. TCRdb carries this immuneACCESS record with in-frame sequences only. Its versions omit some clonotypes, under half of them owing to an unresolved V gene in the studies checked, with the rest unexplained. V and J calls and clone size are given by that table; D and trimming were obtained from the DNA. This sample comprises about 210,000 clones, approximately 83% of them detected only once. Together, the top ten hold 3% to 4% of the sample.

Overall study outcomes, separate from this receptor: Clinical and demographic metadata were provided uncurated, with the amount varying by source and participant.

This clonotype was obtained from a woman aged 35 to 49 with acute COVID-19. The sequenced sample was PBMCs or T cells enriched from blood (not recorded which). The V gene is TRBV19 and the J gene is TRBJ2-7; TRBD2 is possibly the D segment (5 matching bases). The sequence in DNA is TGTGCCAGTAGTATCGGACTGGGTGCCTACGAGCAGTACTTC. Its protein product is CASSIGLGAYEQYF.